This is a list of T cell receptor beta chains from one sample in a study of blood T cell repertoires in COVID-19. Repertoires were generated with immunoSEQ multiplex PCR, while TCRdb's copy carries only in-frame clones and drops some. The sample shows about 110,000 clones, around 85% of them seen only once. Sequencing was performed on peripheral blood. The receptors were gathered from a woman aged 60-70 years with COVID-19, enrolled during active disease. Both conserved end residues are part of each CDR3. Fields, in order: J gene, clone size, D gene, V gene, CDR3 protein, CDR3 DNA. D genes are given only for firm matches. Some rows mark clone size as missing; the rest say once, few, many or name a class of expanded clone.

j_call: TRBJ1-1; clone_size: NA; d_call: TRBD1; v_call: TRBV5-6; cdr3_aa: CASSLGSGGEAFF; cdr3_nt: TGTGCCAGCAGCTTGGGGTCAGGGGGCGAAGCTTTCTTT
j_call: TRBJ2-2; clone_size: NA; d_call: TRBD2; v_call: TRBV7-2; cdr3_aa: CASSLAAGGGTGELFF; cdr3_nt: TGTGCCAGCAGCTTAGCAGCGGGGGGTGGGACCGGGGAGCTGTTTTTT
j_call: TRBJ2-3; clone_size: NA; d_call: NA; v_call: TRBV3-1/TRBV3-2; cdr3_aa: CASSPRPTSDTQYF; cdr3_nt: TGTGCCAGCAGCCCCCGACCGACATCGGATACGCAGTATTTT
j_call: TRBJ2-1; clone_size: NA; d_call: TRBD1; v_call: TRBV3-1/TRBV3-2; cdr3_aa: CASSPGTGYNEQFF; cdr3_nt: TGTGCCAGCAGCCCCGGGACAGGGTACAATGAGCAGTTCTTC
j_call: TRBJ2-3; clone_size: NA; d_call: NA; v_call: TRBV7-8; cdr3_aa: CASSFRADTQYF; cdr3_nt: TGTGCCAGCAGCTTTCGTGCAGATACGCAGTATTTT
j_call: TRBJ2-7; clone_size: once; d_call: TRBD1; v_call: TRBV4-1; cdr3_aa: CASKPGQGSYEQYF; cdr3_nt: TGCGCCAGTAAGCCGGGACAGGGATCCTACGAGCAGTACTTC
j_call: TRBJ2-1; clone_size: NA; d_call: TRBD1; v_call: TRBV2; cdr3_aa: CASSEIRTGTEQFF; cdr3_nt: TGTGCCAGCAGTGAAATACGGACAGGGACCGAGCAGTTCTTC
j_call: TRBJ2-7; clone_size: NA; d_call: NA; v_call: TRBV7-9; cdr3_aa: CASSLIQESEQYF; cdr3_nt: TGTGCCAGCAGCTTGATCCAAGAGAGCGAGCAGTACTTC
j_call: TRBJ2-1; clone_size: NA; d_call: NA; v_call: TRBV3-1/TRBV3-2; cdr3_aa: CASSQETLLEGAAEQFF; cdr3_nt: TGTGCCAGCAGTCAAGAGACGTTGCTTGAGGGAGCGGCCGAGCAGTTCTTC
j_call: TRBJ1-1; clone_size: NA; d_call: NA; v_call: TRBV15; cdr3_aa: CATSRDRQLDTEAFF; cdr3_nt: TGTGCCACCAGCAGAGATAGGCAGCTAGACACTGAAGCTTTCTTT
j_call: TRBJ1-4; clone_size: NA; d_call: NA; v_call: TRBV6-5; cdr3_aa: CASMGGRGANEKLFF; cdr3_nt: TGTGCCAGCATGGGGGGGCGGGGAGCTAATGAAAAACTGTTTTTT
j_call: TRBJ2-6; clone_size: NA; d_call: NA; v_call: TRBV30; cdr3_aa: CAWLRGSGANVLTF; cdr3_nt: TGTGCCTGGTTACGGGGCTCTGGGGCCAACGTCCTGACTTTC
j_call: TRBJ2-7; clone_size: NA; d_call: TRBD1; v_call: TRBV7-2; cdr3_aa: CASSLEVRGFEQYF; cdr3_nt: TGTGCCAGCAGCTTAGAGGTCAGGGGGTTCGAGCAGTACTTC
j_call: TRBJ2-3; clone_size: NA; d_call: NA; v_call: TRBV19; cdr3_aa: CASSIVGTQYF; cdr3_nt: TGTGCCAGTAGTATCGTCGGTACGCAGTATTTT
j_call: TRBJ2-7; clone_size: NA; d_call: NA; v_call: TRBV7-2; cdr3_aa: CASSRVVYEQYF; cdr3_nt: TGTGCCAGCAGCAGAGTGGTCTACGAGCAGTACTTC
j_call: TRBJ2-1; clone_size: NA; d_call: NA; v_call: TRBV10-1; cdr3_aa: CASSESRLVYNEQFF; cdr3_nt: TGCGCCAGCAGTGAGTCGAGACTAGTGTACAATGAGCAGTTCTTC
j_call: TRBJ2-7; clone_size: NA; d_call: NA; v_call: TRBV7-9; cdr3_aa: CASSLPRQASHEQYF; cdr3_nt: TGTGCCAGCAGCTTACCCAGGCAGGCATCCCACGAGCAGTACTTC
j_call: TRBJ2-7; clone_size: NA; d_call: TRBD1; v_call: TRBV24-1; cdr3_aa: CATSESTGDEQYF; cdr3_nt: TGTGCCACCAGTGAGTCAACAGGGGATGAGCAGTACTTC
j_call: TRBJ2-1; clone_size: NA; d_call: TRBD2; v_call: TRBV5-1; cdr3_aa: CASSPDGTSDEQFF; cdr3_nt: TGCGCCAGCAGCCCAGATGGGACTAGCGATGAGCAGTTCTTC
j_call: TRBJ2-7; clone_size: few; d_call: NA; v_call: TRBV4-2; cdr3_aa: CASSQEAFRYEQYF; cdr3_nt: TGTGCCAGCAGCCAGGAGGCTTTCCGCTACGAGCAGTACTTC
j_call: TRBJ2-1; clone_size: NA; d_call: TRBD2; v_call: TRBV5-5; cdr3_aa: CASSLPSGGSGEQFF; cdr3_nt: TGTGCCAGCAGCTTGCCTAGCGGGGGATCCGGTGAGCAGTTCTTC
j_call: TRBJ2-4; clone_size: NA; d_call: TRBD2; v_call: TRBV7-3; cdr3_aa: CASSSETSGGHQYF; cdr3_nt: TGTGCCAGCAGCTCCGAGACTAGCGGGGGGCATCAGTACTTC
j_call: TRBJ1-1; clone_size: NA; d_call: NA; v_call: TRBV27; cdr3_aa: CASSFTRGSLITEAFF; cdr3_nt: TGTGCCAGCAGTTTCACTCGCGGCAGTCTTATCACTGAGGCTTTCTTT
j_call: TRBJ2-6; clone_size: NA; d_call: NA; v_call: TRBV3-1/TRBV3-2; cdr3_aa: CASSQARSGANVLTF; cdr3_nt: TGTGCCAGCAGCCAAGCCAGATCTGGGGCCAACGTCCTGACTTTC
j_call: TRBJ1-2; clone_size: NA; d_call: NA; v_call: TRBV10-3; cdr3_aa: CAISEAGVSSGYTF; cdr3_nt: TGTGCCATCAGTGAGGCAGGGGTATCGTCCGGCTACACCTTC
j_call: TRBJ2-1; clone_size: NA; d_call: TRBD1; v_call: TRBV7-2; cdr3_aa: CASSFRKGQGANNEQFF; cdr3_nt: TGTGCCAGCAGCTTTCGGAAGGGACAGGGGGCAAACAATGAGCAGTTCTTC
j_call: TRBJ2-5; clone_size: NA; d_call: TRBD1; v_call: TRBV7-6; cdr3_aa: CASSLLSGQGLETQYF; cdr3_nt: TGTGCCAGCAGCTTGCTCTCGGGACAGGGTTTAGAGACCCAGTACTTC
j_call: TRBJ1-6; clone_size: NA; d_call: NA; v_call: TRBV10-3; cdr3_aa: CAISESTPPSPLHF; cdr3_nt: TGTGCCATCAGTGAGTCGACTCCTCCGTCACCCCTCCACTTT
j_call: TRBJ2-3; clone_size: NA; d_call: NA; v_call: TRBV5-1; cdr3_aa: CASSLAHSGGSADTQYF; cdr3_nt: TGCGCCAGCAGCTTGGCTCACTCGGGTGGTAGCGCAGATACGCAGTATTTT
j_call: TRBJ2-2; clone_size: NA; d_call: TRBD2; v_call: TRBV4-3; cdr3_aa: CASSLNPAGVLGTGELFF; cdr3_nt: TGCGCCAGCAGCCTCAACCCAGCGGGGGTACTAGGGACCGGGGAGCTGTTTTTT
j_call: TRBJ1-2; clone_size: NA; d_call: TRBD1; v_call: TRBV9; cdr3_aa: CASSVAKWKTGDNYGYTF; cdr3_nt: TGTGCCAGCAGCGTAGCAAAATGGAAGACAGGGGATAACTATGGCTACACCTTC
j_call: TRBJ2-1; clone_size: NA; d_call: TRBD1; v_call: TRBV6-1; cdr3_aa: CASSEALRRGSEQFF; cdr3_nt: TGTGCCAGCAGTGAAGCGCTTCGCAGGGGGTCTGAGCAGTTCTTC
j_call: TRBJ1-5; clone_size: NA; d_call: TRBD1; v_call: TRBV2; cdr3_aa: CASRSGTVSNQPQHF; cdr3_nt: TGTGCCAGCAGGTCTGGGACAGTTAGCAATCAGCCCCAGCATTTT
j_call: TRBJ2-1; clone_size: NA; d_call: TRBD2; v_call: TRBV9; cdr3_aa: CASSAGLADSYNEQFF; cdr3_nt: TGTGCCAGCAGCGCCGGGCTAGCGGACTCCTACAATGAGCAGTTCTTC
j_call: TRBJ2-3; clone_size: NA; d_call: TRBD1; v_call: TRBV9; cdr3_aa: CASSVGPSAGTGYTDTQYF; cdr3_nt: TGTGCCAGCAGCGTGGGACCCTCAGCCGGGACAGGCTACACAGATACGCAGTATTTT
j_call: TRBJ1-2; clone_size: once; d_call: NA; v_call: TRBV7-2; cdr3_aa: CASSLEAGTYGYTF; cdr3_nt: TGTGCCAGCAGCTTAGAAGCGGGGACCTATGGCTACACCTTC
j_call: TRBJ1-3; clone_size: NA; d_call: NA; v_call: TRBV18; cdr3_aa: CASSPRGAGNTIYF; cdr3_nt: TGTGCCAGCTCACCACGGGGGGCTGGAAACACCATATATTTT
j_call: TRBJ2-7; clone_size: NA; d_call: TRBD1; v_call: TRBV6-2/TRBV6-3; cdr3_aa: CASSYRNRGLDEQYF; cdr3_nt: TGTGCCAGCAGTTATCGGAACAGGGGGCTCGACGAGCAGTACTTC
j_call: TRBJ2-1; clone_size: NA; d_call: NA; v_call: TRBV5-1; cdr3_aa: CASSSGFGRGHNEQFF; cdr3_nt: TGCGCCAGCAGCAGTGGTTTCGGGCGGGGCCACAATGAGCAGTTCTTC
j_call: TRBJ1-2; clone_size: once; d_call: NA; v_call: TRBV12-3/TRBV12-4; cdr3_aa: CASSNHPGEGYTF; cdr3_nt: TGTGCCAGCAGCAATCACCCCGGGGAGGGCTACACCTTC
j_call: TRBJ2-1; clone_size: once; d_call: NA; v_call: TRBV7-8; cdr3_aa: CATRSEGASYNEQFF; cdr3_nt: TGTGCTACAAGATCGGAGGGGGCTTCCTACAATGAGCAGTTCTTC
j_call: TRBJ1-2; clone_size: NA; d_call: NA; v_call: TRBV11-3; cdr3_aa: CASSLAVYGYTF; cdr3_nt: TGTGCCAGCAGCTTAGCCGTCTATGGCTACACCTTC
j_call: TRBJ2-1; clone_size: once; d_call: NA; v_call: TRBV19; cdr3_aa: CASSIQGPPGNEQFF; cdr3_nt: TGTGCCAGTAGCATTCAGGGGCCTCCCGGGAATGAGCAGTTCTTC